These 3 T cell receptor beta chains share one sample of origin, sequenced in a study of T cells expressing NK-cell markers. Following a re-call of the 5' RACE reads, TCRdb has one entry per CDR3 protein and lacks DNA. Its clone listing holds roughly 350,000 distinct CDR3 sequences. The sequenced material came from blood T cells: a sorted CD56 or NKG2C T cell subset, CD4+ or CD8+ T cells, or bulk PBMC T cells (not recorded which). The receptors derive from a man aged 18-69 years in good health.

The V and J genes are TRBV28 and TRBJ2-2; TCRdb lists TRBD1, though no DNA is available to test this call. This CDR3 spans 15 amino acids. Germline V gives CDR1 MDHEN, CDR2 SYDVKM. The CDR3 sequence is CASRPPRGNTGELFF.

V gene TRBV6-2 or TRBV6-3 combines with J gene TRBJ2-7; TCRdb names TRBD1, which stays unverified in the absence of DNA. Germline values: CDR1 MNHEY, CDR2 SVGEGT. The CDR3 consists of 17 residues. The CDR3 reads CASNQNHDRALVHEQYF.

The CDR3 here is CASSLGLIRDRDPSKNIQYF. The gene calls are TRBV5-1 and TRBJ2-4; TCRdb selects TRBD1, and the lack of DNA leaves this call unchecked. This CDR3 is built from 20 residues. The germline V gene encodes CDR1 SGHRS and CDR2 YFSETQ.